This T cell receptor beta chain emerged from a study of T cells in localized non-small cell lung cancer. The method was immunoSEQ multiplex PCR; TCRdb's version includes in-frame clones alone and lacks a portion of them. This sample carries fewer than 20,000 clones, approximately 84% of them seen once, and the ten largest clones take 23%. Overall study results and limits: Heterogeneity is still possible, as just one tumor region was sequenced. Longer overall survival associated with higher blood T cell density; shorter survival with higher adjacent-lung clonality.

CDR1 and CDR2 (germline): SGHDN, FVKESK. CDR3 size: 13 residues. V gave up 6 bases and J gave up 7 bases, with 15 bases separating them. This clone counts as medium-sized. Its antigen is currently unknown. The specimen comprised peripheral blood, sampled before any cancer treatment. This chain connects TRBV14 to TRBJ1-2; D is uncertain. This receptor was obtained from a male donor aged 60 or over with stage I lung adenocarcinoma. CDR3: CASRASGISGYTF. The CDR3 DNA sequence: TGTGCCAGCAGGGCCTCGGGGATCTCTGGCTACACCTTC.